These 9 T cell receptor beta chains were sequenced from one sample in a study of CXCR3-negative and CXCR3-positive naive CD8 T cells. Preparation of TRB cDNA libraries relied on 5' RACE carrying UMI labels. From the 5' RACE reads, TCRdb lists one entry per CDR3 protein and no DNA. This sample contains around 60,000 distinct CDR3 sequences. Material for sequencing was naive CXCR3- CD8+ T cells from blood. Subset meaning: CD45RO-CCR7+CD27+CD95- naive CD8+ T cells lacking CXCR3 (TNR3-). All receptors derive from a human donor in good health. Some clones in this sample may be carry-over from other donors' samples.

J is TRBJ1-1 and V is TRBV7-9; TCRdb gives TRBD1 as the D gene, but with no DNA this cannot be confirmed. Germline lookup yields CDR1 SEHNR and CDR2 FQNEAQ (reference sequence). The CDR3 sequence is 11 residues long. This CDR3 reads CASSLEGGAFF.

The V call is TRBV5-5, the J call TRBJ2-7; TCRdb indicates TRBD2, and absent DNA this call remains unverified. This CDR3 contains 13 residues. Germline V lookup: CDR1 SGHKS, CDR2 YYEKEE (reference sequence). The CDR3: CASSLLPTYEQYF.

This chain uses TRBV7-2 with TRBJ2-3; checking the TCRdb D call of TRBD2 is not possible without DNA. From germline, CDR1 is SGHTA and CDR2 FQGNSA. The CDR3 is 15 amino acids. CDR3: CASNPSGGVTDTQYF.

This rearrangement joins TRBV20-1 to TRBJ2-2; the TCRdb call, TRBD1, lacks DNA for checking. Germline CDR1 and CDR2: DFQATT and SNEGSKA (reference sequence). The CDR3 runs to 15 residues. CDR3 sequence reads: CSARMGQEDTGELFF.

The gene calls are TRBV7-9 and TRBJ2-1. The CDR3 contains 13 residues. Germline CDR1 SEHNR, CDR2 FQNEAQ (reference sequence). The CDR3 sequence is CASSFSSLNEQFF.

The chain is built from TRBV28 and TRBJ2-7. The length of the CDR3 is 14 residues. From germline, CDR1 is MDHEN and CDR2 SYDVKM. CDR3 sequence reads: CASSLKALTYEQYF.

CDR3 sequence: CASREKPGQAFYEQYF. This chain links TRBV2 with TRBJ2-7; TCRdb indicates TRBD1, and absent DNA this call remains unverified. The CDR3 loop spans 16 amino acids. Germline values: CDR1 SNHLY, CDR2 FYNNEI.

The gene calls are TRBV29-1 and TRBJ2-7. There are 13 residues in the CDR3. CDR1 is SQVTM and CDR2 is ANQGSEA in the germline V gene. The CDR3 protein is CSVLGPDSYEQYF.

The V call is TRBV12-3 or TRBV12-4, the J call TRBJ2-5; the D call from TCRdb, TRBD2, cannot be confirmed without DNA. The length of the CDR3 is 16 residues. The CDR3 loop reads CASSHSGGALPRTQYF.